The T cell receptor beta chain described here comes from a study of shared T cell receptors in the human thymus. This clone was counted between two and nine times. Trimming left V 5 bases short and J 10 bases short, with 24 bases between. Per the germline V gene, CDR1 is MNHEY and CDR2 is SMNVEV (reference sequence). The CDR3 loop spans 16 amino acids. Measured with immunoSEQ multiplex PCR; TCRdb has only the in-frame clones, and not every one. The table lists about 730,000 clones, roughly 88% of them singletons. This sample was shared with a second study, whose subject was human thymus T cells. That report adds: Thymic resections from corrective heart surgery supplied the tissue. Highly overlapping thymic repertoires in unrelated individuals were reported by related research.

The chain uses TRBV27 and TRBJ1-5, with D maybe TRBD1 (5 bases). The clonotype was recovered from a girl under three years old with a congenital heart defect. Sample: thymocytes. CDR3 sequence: CASSPLYSGRREPQHF. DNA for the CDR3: TGTGCCAGCAGTCCACTGTATTCCGGCCGCAGGGAACCCCAGCATTTT.